The source of this T cell receptor (beta chain) is a study of OX40 agonist ivuxolimab in advanced cancers. The assay was immunoSEQ multiplex PCR, and TCRdb's table has in-frame clones only and misses some. The sample includes approximately 70,000 clones, 80% to 95% of them seen just once. With 0 bases removed from V and 6 bases from J, the gap between germline ends came to 4 bases. Per germline, CDR1 MNHEY and CDR2 SMNVEV (reference sequence). There are 12 residues in the CDR3. This clonotype was obtained from an adult with an advanced solid tumor such as melanoma, head and neck, liver or kidney cancer. Sequenced here: CD4+ or CD8+ T cells sorted from blood, sampled in a trial of the OX40 agonist ivuxolimab. This chain uses TRBV27 with TRBJ2-3; D gene ambiguous. CDR3 in DNA: TGTGCCAGCAGTTTATCTCTGGATACGCAGTATTTT. Amino acids: CASSLSLDTQYF.